The 12 T cell receptor beta chains listed next were all sequenced from one sample in a study of blood T cell repertoires in COVID-19. Some clones are missing from TCRdb's copy, which holds only in-frame ones; the method was immunoSEQ multiplex PCR. The sample holds 60,000 or so clones; roughly 80% are singletons and the top ten take under 4%. Material: peripheral blood. The receptors come from a man between 60 and 75 years old with acute or convalescent COVID-19.

The V and J genes are TRBV6-5 and TRBJ1-2; 8 nucleotides align to TRBD1. Germline lookup yields CDR1 MNHEY and CDR2 SVGAGI. Losses at the gene ends were 0 bases for V and 11 bases for J; bases not matched to a gene: 5. The CDR3 covers 13 residues. The CDR3 region is CASSYSGTGFYTF. In DNA form, the CDR3 reads TGTGCCAGCAGTTACTCCGGGACAGGTTTTTACACCTTC.

The chain uses TRBV24-1 and TRBJ2-1; D is uncertain. Trimming cost V 3 bases and J 8 bases, with 13 bases left between them. From germline, CDR1 is KGHDR and CDR2 SFDVKD. The CDR3 covers 14 residues. The CDR3 DNA is TGTGCCACCAGTGATGTTGTTCGGGTCCATGAGCAGTTCTTC. Translation gives CATSDVVRVHEQFF.

The rearrangement uses TRBV5-4 and TRBJ1-6; 9 bases are a match to TRBD1. J lost 6 bases, V lost 0 bases, and 4 bases had no gene match. Germline CDR1 is SGHNT and CDR2 is YYREEE (reference sequence). The CDR3 covers 16 residues. In nucleotides, the CDR3 is TGTGCCAGCAGCTTGGGGACAGGGGCCGTTAATTCACCCCTCCACTTT. Protein sequence: CASSLGTGAVNSPLHF.

The V and J genes are TRBV25-1 and TRBJ2-2; no reliable D call. The germline V gene has CDR1 MGHDK and CDR2 SYGVNS. This CDR3 spans 14 amino acids. Trimming took 3 bases from V and 3 from J, leaving 8 bases between them. The CDR3 bases are TGTGCCAGCAGTGAGGCAGGCCACACCGGGGAGCTGTTTTTT. Translation gives CASSEAGHTGELFF.

The V and J genes are TRBV4-1 and TRBJ1-4; D gene ambiguous. The V gene lost 4 bases and the J gene lost 6 bases, with 12 bases spanning the gap. The V gene's germline CDR1 is MGHRA and CDR2 YSYEKL. The length of the CDR3 is 14 residues. The chain's CDR3 is CASSLTSGDEKLFF. Written as DNA, the CDR3 is TGCGCCAGCAGCCTGACCTCCGGGGATGAAAAACTGTTTTTT.

The V and J genes are TRBV18 and TRBJ2-3; the match to TRBD2 covers 8 bases. CDR3 length: 14 amino acids. The germline gives CDR1 KGHSH, CDR2 LQKENI. Unmatched junction bases numbered 4, after V lost 0 bases and J lost 8 bases. CDR3 in DNA: TGTGCCAGCTCACCACCAACTAGCGGAGGTACGCAGTATTTT. This translates into CASSPPTSGGTQYF.

This clone has a single count. This chain links TRBV12-3 or TRBV12-4 with TRBJ2-5; D not certain. The CDR3 runs to 11 residues. Trimming shortened V by 3 bases and J by 5 bases, and 4 bases separated the two germline ends. CDR3 protein: CASSFRETQYF. The CDR3 bases are TGTGCCAGCAGTTTCAGGGAGACCCAGTACTTC.

V is TRBV7-3 and J is TRBJ2-5; 7 nucleotides match TRBD1. Germline V gives CDR1 SGHTA, CDR2 FQGTGA. The J segment lost 5 bases and the V segment lost 5 bases, leaving 11 bases of the junction unmatched. This CDR3 comprises 15 residues. CDR3 sequence (DNA): TGTGCCAGCAGCCCACGACAGGGAAGGGCGGAGACCCAGTACTTC. It encodes CASSPRQGRAETQYF.

This clone has a handful of counts. The chain combines TRBV30 with TRBJ2-3; 12 bases match TRBD2. The V and J ends lost 3 bases and 5 bases, in that order; junction bases with no gene match: 6. Germline lookup yields CDR1 GTSNPN and CDR2 SVGIG (reference sequence). This CDR3 contains 15 residues. CDR3 sequence (DNA): TGTGCCTGGAGCGCTAGCGGGGGGGAAGGAGATACGCAGTATTTT. Amino acid sequence: CAWSASGGEGDTQYF.

The V gene is TRBV5-1, the J gene TRBJ2-7, with 7 bases that match TRBD1. Germline assignment: CDR1 SGHRS and CDR2 YFSETQ. CDR3 size: 14 residues. The V gene end was trimmed by 3 bases and the J gene end by 5 bases; junction bases not matched to a gene: 8. CDR3 amino acids: CASSSTGAPHEQYF. The CDR3 coding sequence is TGCGCCAGCAGCTCCACAGGGGCCCCCCACGAGCAGTACTTC.

Only one count was recorded for this clone. The chain combines TRBV5-1 with TRBJ1-2; a possible D gene is TRBD1 (6 bases). Deletions cut 0 bases from V and 7 bases from J, with 28 bases between. This CDR3 region has 19 residues. Looked up from germline, CDR1 is SGHRS and CDR2 is YFSETQ. In DNA, the CDR3 is TGCGCCAGCAGCTTGGCCGGAAGAAGGGGGACTATTGGGGTCTCTGGCTACACCTTC. This sequence encodes CASSLAGRRGTIGVSGYTF.

The gene calls are TRBV5-1 and TRBJ1-6; D might be TRBD1 (5 bases). V gave up 5 bases and J gave up 10 bases, with 16 bases separating them. Germline lookup yields CDR1 SGHRS and CDR2 YFSETQ. The CDR3 has 14 residues. CDR3 sequence: CASSGGREGSPLHF. The CDR3 coding sequence is TGCGCCAGCAGTGGGGGGAGGGAAGGATCACCCCTCCACTTT. The entire variable domain, with the rest obtained from reference TRBV5-1 and TRBJ1-6, is as follows: KAGVTQTPRYLIKTRGQQVTLSCSPISGHRSVSWYQQTPGQGLQFLFEYFSETQRNKGNFPGRFSGRQFSNSRSEMNVSTLELGDSALYLCASSGGREGSPLHFGNGTRLTVT.